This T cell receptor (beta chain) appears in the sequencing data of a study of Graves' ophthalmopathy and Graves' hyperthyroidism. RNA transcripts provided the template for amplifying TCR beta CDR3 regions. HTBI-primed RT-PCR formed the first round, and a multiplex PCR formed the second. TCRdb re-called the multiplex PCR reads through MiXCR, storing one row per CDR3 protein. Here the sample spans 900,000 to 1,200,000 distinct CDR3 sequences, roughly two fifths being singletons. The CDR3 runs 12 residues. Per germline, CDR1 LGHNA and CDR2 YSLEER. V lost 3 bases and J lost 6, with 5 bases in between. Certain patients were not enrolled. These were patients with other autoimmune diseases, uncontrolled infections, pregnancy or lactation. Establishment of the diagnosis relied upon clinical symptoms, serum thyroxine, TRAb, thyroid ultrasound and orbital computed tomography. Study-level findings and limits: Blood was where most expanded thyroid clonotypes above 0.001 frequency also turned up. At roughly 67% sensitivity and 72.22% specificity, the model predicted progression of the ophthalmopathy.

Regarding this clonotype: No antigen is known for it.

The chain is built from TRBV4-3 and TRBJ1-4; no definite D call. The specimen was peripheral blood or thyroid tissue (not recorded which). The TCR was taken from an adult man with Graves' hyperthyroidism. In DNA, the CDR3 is TGCGCCAGCAGCCATCTCTATGAAAAACTGTTTTTT. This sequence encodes CASSHLYEKLFF.